Listed below are T cell receptor beta chains from one sample, sequenced in a study of cytotoxic CD8 clonotypes in ibrutinib-treated CLL. Measured with immunoSEQ multiplex PCR; TCRdb has only the in-frame clones, and not every one. The sample includes about 270,000 clones, less than 85% of them seen just once. This sample comprised PBMCs, obtained at disease progression, from a patient treated with ibrutinib. These receptor sequences come from a human donor with chronic lymphocytic leukemia. Both conserved end residues are part of each CDR3. The order of the fields is J gene, V gene, D gene, clone size, CDR3 DNA, CDR3 protein. A D gene is named only where the DNA matches it firmly. Rows may omit the clone size; those that give it use once, few, many or a size class.

>TRBJ2-3|TRBV29-1|NA|NA
TGCAGCGTTGTAGATCGAAGCTACAGCACAGATACGCAGTATTTT
CSVVDRSYSTDTQYF
>TRBJ2-5|TRBV29-1|NA|NA
TGCAGCGTTGAAGGAAGGCTTGCAGAGACCCAGTACTTC
CSVEGRLAETQYF
>TRBJ1-2|TRBV10-3|NA|NA
TGTGCCATCAGGATCGGACAGCCCAACTATGGCTACACCTTC
CAIRIGQPNYGYTF
>TRBJ1-2|TRBV5-6|TRBD1|NA
TGTGCCAGCAGCTTGGCAGGGGGTGGCTACACCTTC
CASSLAGGGYTF
>TRBJ2-5|TRBV2|NA|NA
TGTGCCAGCAGTAAAATTGGACTACTCCAAGAGACCCAGTACTTC
CASSKIGLLQETQYF
>TRBJ2-1|TRBV10-3|TRBD1|NA
TGTGCCATCAGGCCGCGGGACAGGATCTACAATGAGCAGTTCTTC
CAIRPRDRIYNEQFF
>TRBJ2-7|TRBV5-1|TRBD1|few
TGCGCCAGCAGCTTGGGGACAGGGGCCTACGAGCAGTACTTC
CASSLGTGAYEQYF
>TRBJ2-7|TRBV6-5|TRBD2|NA
TGTGCCAGCAGGGGACTAGCGGGAGAGGAAGAGCAGTACTTC
CASRGLAGEEEQYF
>TRBJ2-1|TRBV5-1|NA|NA
TGCGCCAGCAGCTTGGTCGCCGGTGTCAATGAGCAGTTCTTC
CASSLVAGVNEQFF
>TRBJ2-7|TRBV19|TRBD1|NA
TGTGCCAGTAGTACAGAGACAGGGGTGGGCGAGCAGTACTTC
CASSTETGVGEQYF
>TRBJ1-6|TRBV27|TRBD1|NA
TGTGCCAGCAGTCAGATAACCGGGACAGGGCTTAATTCACCCCTCCACTTT
CASSQITGTGLNSPLHF
>TRBJ2-7|TRBV18|TRBD1|NA
TGTGCCAGCTCACCCCTCGGACAGGGTGGACGCGAGCAGTACTTC
CASSPLGQGGREQYF
>TRBJ1-5|TRBV4-1|NA|NA
TGCGCCAGCAGCCAAGTCTCGGGGAGCAATCAGCCCCAGCATTTT
CASSQVSGSNQPQHF
>TRBJ2-7|TRBV6-5|NA|NA
TGTGCCAGCAGTTACTCGCATGCTGGTTACGAGCAGTACTTC
CASSYSHAGYEQYF
>TRBJ1-4|TRBV21-1|NA|NA
TGTGCCAGCCCAGGGAAGAACAGTCTTAATGAAAAACTGTTTTTT
CASPGKNSLNEKLFF
>TRBJ1-2|TRBV7-9|NA|NA
TGTGCCAGCAGTTTGGACACGGCCTATGGCTACACCTTC
CASSLDTAYGYTF
>TRBJ2-7|TRBV28|NA|NA
TGTGCCAGCAGTTTAGGCCTAGCGTTCACCTACGAGCAGTACTTC
CASSLGLAFTYEQYF
>TRBJ2-1|TRBV7-3|NA|NA
TGTGCCAGCAGCTTAGCAGCGGACTCCTACAATGAGCAGTTCTTC
CASSLAADSYNEQFF
>TRBJ2-7|TRBV18|NA|NA
TGTGCCAGCTCACCAGGTGTGGGTCTTACCTACGAGCAGTACTTC
CASSPGVGLTYEQYF
>TRBJ2-3|TRBV9|TRBD2|NA
TGTGCCAGCAGCCCTGCCCCCTCTAGCGGGGGGCCCACAGATACGCAGTATTTT
CASSPAPSSGGPTDTQYF
>TRBJ2-3|TRBV29-1|TRBD2|NA
TGCAGCGTTGAAGATTCGGGGGGGCGTGGAGATACGCAGTATTTT
CSVEDSGGRGDTQYF
>TRBJ2-3|TRBV5-4|NA|NA
TGTGCCAGCAGCCCACCCCCCCCTAGCGCAGATACGCAGTATTTT
CASSPPPPSADTQYF
>TRBJ2-3|TRBV28|TRBD1|NA
TGTGCCAGCAGTTTATCTGGGACAGCGTGGGCAGATACGCAGTATTTT
CASSLSGTAWADTQYF
>TRBJ2-7|TRBV5-1|NA|few
TGCGCCAGCAGTTCCACACCGGGTTACGAGCAGTACTTC
CASSSTPGYEQYF
>TRBJ2-7|TRBV2|TRBD1|NA
TGTGCCAGCAGTGAAGAGCTTACAGGGGTCCTTTCCTACGAGCAGTACTTC
CASSEELTGVLSYEQYF
>TRBJ2-6|TRBV2|NA|NA
TGTGCCAGCAGTGATAACTGGGCTGGGGCCAACGTCCTGACTTTC
CASSDNWAGANVLTF
>TRBJ1-2|TRBV29-1|TRBD1|NA
TGCAGCGTTGAGGGGACAGATCCTTTTAACTATGGCTACACCTTC
CSVEGTDPFNYGYTF
>TRBJ2-7|TRBV28|TRBD2|NA
TGTGCCAGCAGTCCCCGACCAGGGACTAGCGGGAGGGCCTCCTACGAGCAGTACTTC
CASSPRPGTSGRASYEQYF
>TRBJ1-3|TRBV28|NA|few
TGTGCCAGCAGTTCCTTGGACAGTCCAGGAAACACCATATATTTT
CASSSLDSPGNTIYF
>TRBJ1-2|TRBV5-6|TRBD1|NA
TGTGCCAGCAGCGAACAGGGGGTGGGTGGCTACACCTTC
CASSEQGVGGYTF
>TRBJ2-5|TRBV5-8|NA|NA
TGTGCCAGCAGCATCATAACAGGGAGTGGGGAGACCCAGTACTTC
CASSIITGSGETQYF